The clone carrying this T cell receptor beta chain showed up just once. The data derive from a study of blood T cell repertoires in COVID-19. Study-wide background: Spain, Italy and the United States supplied samples that represented acute and convalescent COVID-19. The analysed material was cDNA or gDNA that came from T cells, B-cell-depleted T cells, or PBMCs.

Here immunoSEQ multiplex PCR was the method, and the copy in TCRdb shows in-frame clones only, minus some. The sample consists of some 150,000 clones, roughly nine tenths of them appearing once. The sequencing sample was made of peripheral blood. The TCR comes from a woman in her 70s with acute or convalescent COVID-19.

In nucleotides, the CDR3 is TGCGCCAGCAACCGCGAGGTGGACACTGAAGCTTTCTTT. Protein: CASNREVDTEAFF. The chain links TRBV5-1 to TRBJ1-1; D not resolved. This CDR3 contains 13 residues. The germline CDR1 and CDR2 sequences are SGHRS and YFSETQ. The V end lost 6 bases, the J end lost 3 bases, and 12 bases lay between the germline ends.